This TCR beta chain was documented in a study of identical twins. General study findings and limits: The study found weaker excess twin sharing in beta out-of-frame sequences.

The germline gives CDR1 SGHTA, CDR2 FQGNSA. The CDR3 has 13 residues. Trimming left V 2 bases short and J 16 bases short, with 18 bases between. Concerning this clonotype: Its antigen is still unknown.

TCRdb fed the 5' RACE reads into MiXCR, producing one record per CDR3 protein. This sample yields 500,000 to 600,000 distinct CDR3 sequences, of which about 20% are seen a single time; about 0.99% belongs to the top ten. The sample also formed part of further work on T cells expressing NK-cell markers. This second study notes: Sequenced donors, eight in total, included seven who were HCMV-seropositive and one who was seronegative. Four of the donors also had these clonotypes leading their CD3+CD56-NKG2C+ fraction.

This sequence joins TRBV7-2 and TRBJ2-1; maybe TRBD2 (6 bases). Sequenced: CD4+ T cells sorted from blood. The sequence was obtained from a woman aged 18 to 35 in good health. The DNA of the CDR3 is TGTGCCAGCAGCTTACCCGGCTGGGGGGAGGAATTCTTC. The encoded protein is CASSLPGWGEEFF. Complete variable domain (other parts from reference TRBV7-2 and TRBJ2-1): GAGVSQSPSNKVTEKGKDVELRCDPISGHTALYWYRQSLGQGLEFLIYFQGNSAPDKSGLPSDRFSAERTGGSVSTLTIQRTQQEDSAVYLCASSLPGWGEEFFGPGTRLTVL.